This entry concerns a single TCR beta chain. The CD4+ fraction was divided into a CD45RA+ naive subset and a CD45RA-negative memory subset. The CDR3 sequence is 11 residues long. Trimming shortened V by 1 base and J by 8 bases, and 3 bases separated the two germline ends. The germline gives CDR1 LGHNA, CDR2 YNFKEQ. TCRdb's copy holds only in-frame clones and misses some; the assay was immunoSEQ multiplex PCR. There are over a million clones in the sample; about four fifths occur only once, and 0.52% lies in the top ten. The sample originates from a study of shared clonotypes between healthy human individuals.

The sample consisted of memory CD4+ T cells from PBMCs. Documented subset: CD45RA-negative fraction. This TCR was recovered from a man aged 18-30 years in good health. Some clones in this sample may be carry-over from other donors' samples. The chain couples TRBV4-2 to TRBJ2-1, with D unresolved. The CDR3 sequence: CASSQGYEQFF. CDR3 sequence (DNA): TGTGCCAGCAGCCAAGGTTATGAGCAGTTCTTC.